This paragraph reports one T cell receptor beta chain. This clone was detected only once. The specificity of this receptor is unknown. The sample holds no much larger clone one base away, and base qualities are not on file. This sample is part of a study of shared clonotypes between healthy human individuals (dated by TCRdb to the early 2020s). A note on the overall study: The cohort comprised a couple of women and a few men aged 18 to 49 years. To increase sequencing depth and limit assay-specific biases, TCR repertoire library preparation and sequencing were carried out by different laboratories using diverse techniques. Leukapheresis yielded between about 0.9 and 10 billion PBMCs per donor. Per donor, three plates each were used for CD4 naive and CD4 memory, two for CD8 naive, and one for CD8 memory. Blood TCR repertoires of five healthy adults were deeply sequenced to estimate repertoire size and the extent of clonotype sharing between individuals. Study-level results and caveats: Larger estimated clonotype richness was generally found for naive subsets than for memory subsets. Pairwise subsampling indicated that sequencing depth was expected to affect the degree of clonotype sharing among donors. Sharing across several donors was observed for around 5% of naive CD4, 3% to 3.5% of naive CD8, roughly 2.4% of memory CD4, and roughly 0.4% of memory CD8 clonotypes. Incomplete sequencing was indicated by rarefaction of sorted-subset datasets, despite the large sequencing depth. The small number of donors limited the genetic and exposure-history diversity represented. Clonotypes shared by all four sorted-subset donors showed higher generation probabilities than non-shared clonotypes. Only blood was sampled, and tissue TCR repertoires likely differ from those in blood.

V is reduced by 1 base and J by 6 bases, leaving a spacing of 9 bases between them. The CDR3 holds 14 amino acids from the cysteine to the phenylalanine. Just CDR3 DNA is preserved here, 42 bases in frame from base 1. Reading the germline V gene gives CDR1 SGHTA and CDR2 FQGTGA. The donors were healthy, HIV-negative adults who had no recently reported acute infections or vaccinations. Every donor was a Caucasian adult living in Nashville, Tennessee, USA. CD4+ T cells were enriched through magnetic negative selection, after which naive cells were positively selected on CD45RA and the remaining negative fraction served as the memory subset. Blood was collected by leukapheresis, and PBMCs were isolated by Ficoll-Histopaque density gradient centrifugation and then cryopreserved in liquid nitrogen vapor phase. Analytical flow cytometry was used to check the purity and quantity of every magnetically sorted T cell population. Genomic DNA was isolated from every sorted fraction and measured by UV absorbance on a Nanodrop 2000c.

Using the deep immunoSEQ assay, TCR CDR3 regions were amplified from genomic DNA by multiplex PCR. For each cell subset, the extracted genomic DNA was distributed evenly across all wells of several immunoSEQ 96-well plates, and each plate served as one replicate. For sorted subsets, roughly 0.2 ug genomic DNA, equal to 30,000 to 35,000 T cell genomes, was loaded into each replicate PCR. Purified libraries were quantified with a Qubit 3.0 fluorometer, sized on a Bioanalyzer 2100, and re-quantified with the KAPA Library Quantification kit. Every immunoSEQ 96-well plate was sequenced on a separate single-read 150-cycle Illumina NextSeq 550 flow cell. As for how the authors treated the data: Because the immunoSEQ output included only junctional sequences and no quality scores, the filtering could not be the same as the filtering used for full-length reads. To assign V/J genes and CDR3, sequences were annotated against IMGT germline references using PyIR, a Python wrapper for IgBLAST v1.9. Reads were filtered out if the reads had weak V/J assignments (E-value above 1e-6), no CDR3, stop codons, out-of-frame junctions, or ambiguous translated residues. A V3J clonotype was defined by an identical inferred V gene, J gene, and CDR3 amino acid sequence. To compute the percentage overlap between repertoires, the number of shared unique clonotypes was divided by the size of the smaller repertoire. RTK rarefaction, the Chao1 estimator, and Recon v2.1 estimates of unobserved clonotypes were used to assess repertoire richness. OLGA was used to compute generation probabilities for all TCRbeta clonotypes that the gDNA method yielded from a few donors. TCRdb carries this immuneACCESS record with in-frame sequences only. Its versions omit some clonotypes, under half of them owing to an unresolved V gene in the studies checked, with the rest unexplained. That table supplies the V and J calls and clone size; D and trimming were determined from the DNA. Here the sample has approximately 2.5 million clones; roughly 93% occur a single time. The ten largest clones represent roughly 0.36% of the sample.

This clonotype was obtained from a man aged 18 to 29 in good health. Some clones in this sample may be carry-over from other donors' samples. The chain was built from TRBV7-3 and TRBJ2-2; the D gene cannot be named for sure. The sequenced material came from naive CD4+ T cells from PBMCs. Explained via the paper, the cell subset or site label denotes: CD45RA+ positively selected. The CDR3 has the sequence CASSLNLGPGELFF. The DNA sequence is given as TGTGCCAGCAGCTTAAATTTAGGCCCCGGGGAGCTGTTTTTT.